This TCR beta chain stems from a study of T cell responses to AZD1222 COVID-19 vaccine. Data came from immunoSEQ multiplex PCR; TCRdb stores just in-frame clones and leaves some out. Here the sample spans 110,000 to 150,000 clones, 93% being singletons. Germline V gene data show CDR1 as LGHNA and CDR2 as YNFKEQ. There are 13 residues in the CDR3. Germline trimming cut 5 bases from V and 10 bases from J; bases unmatched to any gene: 3. The TCR originated in an adult in good health. The sequencing used peripheral blood, collected on day 0 of AZD1222 vaccination. The gene calls are TRBV4-2 and TRBJ1-6; 9 bases agree with TRBD1. CDR3: CASSSDRGSPLHF. Here the CDR3 DNA reads TGTGCCAGCAGCTCGGACAGGGGCTCACCCCTCCACTTT.